This T cell receptor (beta chain) is from a study of molecular identifiers for immune sequencing clone quantification. Study summary: In replicates, the authors split RNA from approximately 20,000 or 100,000 naive CD8 cells five ways and sequenced four.

V shed 8 bases and J 1 base; nucleotides not matched to a gene: 14. The CDR3 extends over 17 amino acids. In preparing bulk TCR libraries, previously described methods and listed TCR primers were used. TCRdb re-called the PCR reads through MiXCR, storing one row per CDR3 protein. The data contain more than 450,000 distinct CDR3 sequences, about a fifth of them singletons. Study observations and caveats: Clone sizes that are highly expanded could be underestimated when identical TCR molecules share a barcode. Whereas naive cells kept under 1% of molecules in clones above 20 RNA copies, such clones held over 97% in effectors.

This clonotype was seen only a few times. Antigen unknown. The chain has TRBV5-3 and TRBJ2-3; 9 nucleotides align to TRBD1. TRBV5-3 is annotated as an ORF whose role is uncertain. This sequence was found in a human donor in good health. Some libraries in this study had Jurkat cell RNA spiked in. Sequencing used naive CD8+ T cells from blood, with Jurkat cell RNA spiked in. Specified subset: FACS-sorted CD8+CD4-CCR7+CD45RA+ naive T cells. CDR3 residues: CASSQGGQGLRTDTQYF. DNA for the CDR3: TGTGCCAGCAGCCAGGGGGGACAGGGTTTGCGCACAGATACGCAGTATTTT.